Listed below are T cell receptor beta chains from one sample, sequenced in a study of T cells in Graves' hyperthyroidism and ophthalmopathy. From the multiplex PCR reads, TCRdb called clonotypes with MiXCR, one entry per CDR3 protein. The sample consists of hundreds of thousands of distinct CDR3 sequences, about 14% of them appearing once. The sequencing input was blood. Receptors originate from a woman aged 45-65 years with Graves' ophthalmopathy. CDR3s include the opening cysteine and the closing phenylalanine or tryptophan. Each record gives: V gene, D gene, clone size, J gene, CDR3 protein, CDR3 DNA. D genes are given only for firm matches. Clone size is given for some rows only: seen once, a few or many times, or a class if the clone is expanded.

TRBV28	NA	many	TRBJ1-1	CASSLTGGGEAFF	TGTGCCAGCAGTTTAACGGGGGGCGGGGAAGCTTTCTTT
TRBV19	TRBD2	NA	TRBJ2-1	CASSFRARASGRRLNEQFF	TGTGCCAGTAGTTTCCGGGCTCGGGCTAGCGGGAGGAGGTTGAATGAGCAGTTCTTC
TRBV28	NA	many	TRBJ1-5	CASSLQGEGFDNQPQHF	TGTGCCAGCAGTCTCCAAGGTGAGGGTTTCGACAATCAGCCCCAGCATTTT
TRBV29-1	NA	many	TRBJ2-5	CSVWGMGETQYF	TGCAGTGTTTGGGGGATGGGGGAGACCCAGTACTTC
TRBV4-2	TRBD1	NA	TRBJ2-1	CASSGAGTGGGETQFF	TGTGCCAGCAGTGGCGCAGGGACAGGGGGCGGCGAGACCCAGTTCTTC
TRBV30	NA	many	TRBJ1-1	CAWSVGGTEAFF	TGTGCCTGGAGTGTCGGGGGAACTGAAGCTTTCTTT
TRBV4-3	TRBD1	NA	TRBJ1-2	CASSQNRGGPYGYTF	TGCGCCAGCAGCCAAAACAGGGGGGGGCCCTATGGCTACACCTTC
TRBV10-3	TRBD2	few	TRBJ2-5	CAISKLAGATTKETQYF	TGTGCCATCAGTAAACTAGCGGGAGCAACAACTAAAGAGACCCAGTACTTC
TRBV28	NA	many	TRBJ2-7	CASSLMGANYEQYF	TGTGCCAGCAGTTTAATGGGGGCCAATTACGAGCAGTACTTC
TRBV7-2	NA	many	TRBJ2-1	CASSLGPLDSYNEQFF	TGTGCCAGCAGCTTAGGGCCCCTAGACTCCTACAATGAGCAGTTCTTC
TRBV7-8	TRBD2	few	TRBJ2-3	CASSLVTSGSSTQYF	TGTGCCAGCAGCTTAGTAACTAGCGGGAGTAGTACGCAGTATTTT
TRBV3-1	NA	many	TRBJ2-7	CASSQGEQYF	TGTGCCAGCAGCCAAGGGGAGCAGTACTTC
TRBV30	TRBD1	many	TRBJ1-2	CAWVQGVGYTF	TGTGCCTGGGTTCAGGGGGTTGGCTACACCTTC
TRBV30	NA	once	TRBJ2-7	CAWSLRDLSYEQYF	TGTGCCTGGAGTCTCCGGGACCTTTCATACGAGCAGTACTTC
TRBV4-3	NA	few	TRBJ2-1	CASSHSLASQYNEQFF	TGCGCCAGCAGCCATTCTCTAGCTTCCCAATACAATGAGCAGTTCTTC
TRBV12-3/TRBV12-4	TRBD2	many	TRBJ2-1	CASRKRLAGVGNEQFF	TGTGCCAGCAGGAAAAGACTAGCGGGAGTAGGAAATGAGCAGTTCTTC
TRBV2	NA	many	TRBJ1-2	CASSEALDGYTF	TGTGCCAGCAGTGAGGCACTTGATGGCTACACCTTC
TRBV12-3/TRBV12-4	NA	many	TRBJ1-6	CASSPGGFYGDRSPLHF	TGTGCCAGCAGCCCTGGGGGTTTTTACGGAGATCGATCACCCCTCCACTTT
TRBV6-1	TRBD2	many	TRBJ2-7	CASSISGSSHEQYF	TGTGCCAGCAGTATTAGCGGGAGCTCGCACGAGCAGTACTTC
TRBV7-6	TRBD2	many	TRBJ2-4	CASSLTMGLAGDSKNIQYF	TGTGCCAGCAGCTTAACCATGGGACTAGCGGGAGATAGCAAAAACATTCAGTACTTC
TRBV24-1	TRBD2	many	TRBJ2-1	CATSEVGGPRNEQFF	TGTGCCACCAGTGAGGTGGGAGGGCCAAGAAATGAGCAGTTCTTC
TRBV5-1	NA	NA	TRBJ1-2	CASSITQNYGYTF	TGCGCCAGCAGCATCACACAGAACTATGGCTACACCTTC
TRBV4-3	NA	NA	TRBJ2-2	CASSQSGSFTGELFF	TGCGCCAGCAGCCAATCCGGGAGCTTCACCGGGGAGCTGTTTTTT
TRBV25-1	NA	NA	TRBJ1-2	CASSAGGGNYGYTF	TGTGCCAGCAGTGCTGGGGGTGGGAACTATGGCTACACCTTC
TRBV25-1	TRBD1	NA	TRBJ2-7	CASSSGGHEQYF	TGTGCCAGCAGTTCAGGGGGCCACGAGCAGTACTTC
TRBV7-9	NA	many	TRBJ2-5	CASSRLGRADQETQYF	TGTGCCAGCAGCCGATTAGGAAGAGCCGACCAAGAGACCCAGTACTTC
TRBV12-3/TRBV12-4	TRBD2	many	TRBJ2-1	CASRSGRRRSSYNEQFF	TGTGCCAGCAGGAGCGGGAGGAGGAGGAGCTCCTACAATGAGCAGTTCTTC
TRBV28	NA	few	TRBJ2-1	CASRGVEGSSYNEQFF	TGTGCCAGCAGGGGGGTAGAAGGGAGCTCCTACAATGAGCAGTTCTTC